What follows are 18 T cell receptor beta chains derived from one specimen sequenced in a study of beta chain features in type 1 diabetes (dated by TCRdb to 2017 to 2018). The antigens for these receptors are not known. Libraries came from the immunoSEQ multiplex PCR assay. The High Capacity cDNA Reverse Transcription Kit was used to reverse transcribe all of the isolated RNA, meaning that expressed TCRB transcripts were what got sequenced. In its TCRdb copy, this immuneACCESS table keeps in-frame sequences only and misses some clones. Where compared with another copy, unresolved V genes explain less than half of these, and the others have no known cause. Recorded for this sample are tens of thousands of clones; 55% to 70% of them occurred a single time. The ten top clones hold 4.2% of the sample. The full study reports these points: Type 1 diabetes patients showed a moderate but significant shortening of TCRB CDR3 length in all four CD4+ subsets.

Sequencing used Tregs from blood. What this sample's cell subset or site label stands for: regulatory CD4+ T cells. The receptors were gathered from a man in his late teens or twenties with type 1 diabetes.

The rearrangement uses TRBV15 and TRBJ1-2; 7 bases map to TRBD1. Trimming cost V 2 bases and J 5 bases; bases outside gene matches: 8. This CDR3 is built from 15 residues. CDR1 and CDR2 (germline): LNHNV, YYDKDF (reference sequence). CDR3 nucleotides: TGTGCCACCAGCAGAAACAACAGGGGCGGGTATGGCTACACCTTC. Protein: CATSRNNRGGYGYTF. Full variable domain (remainder filled in from reference TRBV15 and TRBJ1-2): DAMVIQNPRYQVTQFGKPVTLSCSQTLNHNVMYWYQQKSSQAPKLLFHYYDKDFNNEADTPDNFQSRRPNTSFCFLDIRSPGLGDTAMYLCATSRNNRGGYGYTFGSGTRLTVV.

This chain joins TRBV5-5 and TRBJ2-1; D not certain. Per the germline V gene, CDR1 is SGHKS and CDR2 is YYEKEE (reference sequence). V was clipped by 5 bases and J by 4 bases, with 16 bases between them. The CDR3 runs to 15 residues. CDR3 sequence: CASSPSPAAYNEQFF. DNA of the CDR3: TGTGCCAGCAGTCCCAGTCCCGCAGCGTACAATGAGCAGTTCTTC.

The V and J genes are TRBV11-2 and TRBJ2-2, with D maybe TRBD2 (6 bases). Germline CDR1 reads SGHAT; CDR2 reads FQNNGV. V lost 5 bases to trimming and J lost 4 bases, with 14 bases between them. The CDR3 spans 15 residues. The CDR3 region is CASSDPGSLTGELFF. The CDR3 DNA follows: TGTGCCAGCAGCGACCCCGGGAGCCTCACCGGGGAGCTGTTTTTT.

The chain recombines TRBV7-9 with TRBJ1-1; no reliable D call. CDR3 length: 14 amino acids. V lost 1 base, J lost 7 bases, and 13 bases lay in between. Germline-derived CDR1 and CDR2 are SEHNR and FQNEAQ (reference sequence). The CDR3 DNA sequence: TGTGCCAGCAGCTTAGTTGTGGCGGGGATTGAAGCTTTCTTT. Protein sequence: CASSLVVAGIEAFF. The full variable domain, rest sourced from reference TRBV7-9 and TRBJ1-1, is DTGVSQNPRHKITKRGQNVTFRCDPISEHNRLYWYRQTLGQGPEFLTYFQNEAQLEKSRLLSDRFSAERPKGSFSTLEIQRTEQGDSAMYLCASSLVVAGIEAFFGQGTRLTVV.

This chain's CDR3 is CASRAGTRQFF. The CDR3 DNA reads TGTGCCAGCAGGGCCGGGACAAGGCAGTTCTTC. This sequence joins TRBV6-5 and TRBJ2-1; tentatively, D is TRBD1 (6 bases). The germline gives CDR1 MNHEY, CDR2 SVGAGI. V shed 6 bases and J shed 12 bases, with 12 bases lying between them. This CDR3 contains 11 residues.

The V and J genes are TRBV11-2 and TRBJ2-5; possible D gene TRBD2, 6 bases. CDR1 is SGHAT, CDR2 FQNNGV, per germline. The CDR3 extends over 11 amino acids. Trimming removed 5 bases at V and 7 bases at J, with 8 bases between. CDR3 in amino acids: CASSLSGTQYF. The CDR3 bases are TGTGCCAGCAGCCTTAGCGGGACCCAGTACTTC.

The V call is TRBV7-9, the J call TRBJ2-7, with 7 bases fitting TRBD1. The CDR3 covers 13 residues. Germline values: CDR1 SEHNR, CDR2 FQNEAQ (reference sequence). After removal of 6 bases from V and 5 bases from J, the junction contained 7 bases not matched to a gene. The CDR3 DNA is TGTGCCAGCAGGAGACAGGGTGCCGACGAGCAGTACTTC. It is translated as CASRRQGADEQYF.

The rearrangement joins TRBV7-9 to TRBJ2-3; TRBD2 matches at 7 bases. V dropped 2 bases and J dropped 4; count of bases not matched to a gene: 6. CDR1 and CDR2 from the germline V gene are SEHNR and FQNEAQ (reference sequence). This CDR3 is 15 amino acids long. CDR3 DNA: TGTGCCAGCAGCTTAACGGGAGCGGGGCCAGATACGCAGTATTTT. The encoded protein is CASSLTGAGPDTQYF.

V is TRBV7-9 and J is TRBJ1-5, with D tentatively TRBD1 (6 bases). This CDR3 has 14 amino acids. Germline loops: CDR1 SEHNR, CDR2 FQNEAQ (reference sequence). Trimming took off 6 bases at V and 9 bases at J, with 18 bases between the two ends. The CDR3 DNA follows: TGTGCCAGCAGGGGGGCAGGGATTTGGGCGCCCCAGCATTTT. Its translation is CASRGAGIWAPQHF.

The chain is built from TRBV11-2 and TRBJ2-7, with 8 bases fitting TRBD1. V trimming: 4 bases; J trimming: 2 bases; junction bases outside the gene matches: 1. In germline, CDR1 is SGHAT, CDR2 FQNNGV. The CDR3 is 13 amino acids. CDR3 protein: CASSSRGPYEQYF. CDR3 in DNA: TGTGCCAGCAGCTCCAGGGGGCCCTACGAGCAGTACTTC.

The chain recombines TRBV7-9 with TRBJ2-7, with D perhaps TRBD2 (5 bases). The germline V gene has CDR1 SEHNR and CDR2 FQNEAQ (reference sequence). Trimming stripped 5 bases from V and 8 bases from J, with 19 bases between. The CDR3 runs 14 residues. CDR3 nucleotides: TGTGCCAGCAGCCCCCCCCGGAGGCAGCTTCAGCAGTACTTC. Protein product: CASSPPRRQLQQYF.

The chain joins TRBV28 to TRBJ1-2, with 8 bases fitting TRBD1. V lost 7 bases, J lost 8 bases, and 9 bases stayed unmatched. Germline V gene lookup returns CDR1 MDHEN and CDR2 SYDVKM. The CDR3 spans 13 residues. CDR3 sequence (DNA): TGTGCCAGCACCAAGGACAGGGTGGGGGGCTACACCTTC. It encodes CASTKDRVGGYTF.

The chain carries TRBV27 and TRBJ2-3; D might be TRBD1 (6 bases). This CDR3 has 14 residues. Trimming shortened V by 2 bases and J by 5 bases, and 11 bases separated the two germline ends. Germline CDR1 and CDR2: MNHEY and SMNVEV (reference sequence). The CDR3 nucleotides read TGTGCCAGCAGTTTAAGACAGGCCATAGATACGCAGTATTTT. Translation: CASSLRQAIDTQYF.

CDR3 coding DNA: TGCGCCAGCAGCTGGGGGAGGGCGAACACTGAAGCTTTCTTT. Amino acid sequence: CASSWGRANTEAFF. J is TRBJ1-1 and V is TRBV5-1, with a tentative D call TRBD1 (5 bases). The CDR3 sequence is 14 residues long. Trimming cost V 3 bases and J 1 base, with 10 bases left between them. Per germline, CDR1 SGHRS and CDR2 YFSETQ. Together with reference TRBV5-1 and TRBJ1-1, the CDR3 gives the full variable domain: KAGVTQTPRYLIKTRGQQVTLSCSPISGHRSVSWYQQTPGQGLQFLFEYFSETQRNKGNFPGRFSGRQFSNSRSEMNVSTLELGDSALYLCASSWGRANTEAFFGQGTRLTVV.

The genes are TRBV7-2 and TRBJ2-1; the match to TRBD2 covers 8 bases. This CDR3 is built from 17 residues. V dropped 2 bases and J dropped 2; count of bases not matched to a gene: 8. Germline V gene lookup returns CDR1 SGHTA and CDR2 FQGNSA. The CDR3: CASSLPWAGGTYNEQFF. CDR3 nucleotides: TGTGCCAGCAGCTTACCCTGGGCGGGGGGAACCTACAATGAGCAGTTCTTC. Looking up the rest from reference TRBV7-2 and TRBJ2-1 gives the full variable domain: GAGVSQSPSNKVTEKGKDVELRCDPISGHTALYWYRQSLGQGLEFLIYFQGNSAPDKSGLPSDRFSAERTGGSVSTLTIQRTQQEDSAVYLCASSLPWAGGTYNEQFFGPGTRLTVL.

This clone appeared once. The chain links TRBV6-6 to TRBJ2-1, with 10 bases aligning to TRBD1. The CDR3 runs 14 residues. Losses at the gene ends were 6 bases for V and 6 bases for J; bases not matched to a gene: 5. The V gene's germline CDR1 is MNHNY and CDR2 SVGAGI (reference sequence). The CDR3, as DNA: TGTGCCAGCAGGAGACAGGGGGCCTTCAATGAGCAGTTCTTC. Translation: CASRRQGAFNEQFF.

This clone was recorded only once. The chain recombines TRBV6-1 with TRBJ2-7, with D perhaps matching TRBD1 (6 bases). This CDR3 region has 13 residues. Trimming shortened V by 2 bases and J by 3 bases, and 8 bases separated the two germline ends. Germline V lookup: CDR1 MNHNS, CDR2 SASEGT. The CDR3 reads CASSERRGYEQYF. The CDR3 nucleotides read TGTGCCAGCAGTGAACGCAGGGGCTACGAGCAGTACTTC.

This chain links TRBV7-9 with TRBJ2-7; a weak D match, TRBD2 (7 bases). The germline CDR1 and CDR2 sequences are SEHNR and FQNEAQ (reference sequence). The CDR3 covers 14 residues. Trimming took off 8 bases at V and 5 bases at J, with 19 bases between the two ends. This chain's CDR3 is CASRLGGASNEQYF. DNA for the CDR3: TGTGCCAGCCGTCTTGGGGGGGCTAGCAACGAGCAGTACTTC.